These 29 T cell receptor beta chains share one sample of origin, sequenced in a study of OX40 agonist ivuxolimab in advanced cancers. Measured with immunoSEQ multiplex PCR; TCRdb has only the in-frame clones, and not every one. Found here are roughly 80,000 clones, about 88% of them singletons; the top ten hold under 0.4%. The source material was CD4+ or CD8+ T cells sorted from blood, sampled in a trial of the OX40 agonist ivuxolimab. Receptors originate from an adult with an advanced solid tumor such as melanoma, head and neck, liver or kidney cancer.

The V call is TRBV19, the J call TRBJ1-1; possible D gene TRBD1, 6 bases. The CDR3 has 15 amino acids. Germline CDR1 reads LNHDA; CDR2 reads SQIVND (reference sequence). V lost 4 bases and J lost 3, with 15 bases in between. The CDR3 reads CASSTWDNSYTEAFF. CDR3 nucleotides: TGTGCCAGTAGTACCTGGGACAATTCCTACACTGAAGCTTTCTTT.

J is TRBJ1-1 and V is TRBV25-1, with a tentative D call TRBD1 (6 bases). The V and J ends lost 5 bases and 0 bases respectively, with 10 bases between them. This CDR3 region has 14 residues. Germline V gene data show CDR1 as MGHDK and CDR2 as SYGVNS. The CDR3 loop reads CASSRDNMNTEAFF. Here the CDR3 DNA reads TGTGCCAGCAGTCGGGACAACATGAACACTGAAGCTTTCTTT.

V gene TRBV12-5 combines with J gene TRBJ2-1; weak D call: TRBD1 (7 bases). The CDR3 consists of 15 residues. Trimming left V 7 bases short and J 5 bases short, with 18 bases between. Germline V lookup: CDR1 LGHNT, CDR2 FRNRAP. The CDR3 is CASANYRGLNNEQFF. DNA for the CDR3: TGTGCTAGTGCCAACTACAGGGGACTTAACAATGAGCAGTTCTTC.

This rearrangement joins TRBV18 to TRBJ1-3; D gene unclear. Trimming removed 2 bases at V and 0 bases at J, with 14 bases between. The CDR3 sequence is 17 residues long. Germline loops: CDR1 KGHSH, CDR2 LQKENI. In nucleotides, the CDR3 is TGTGCCAGCTCACCAAGGCAAACAGCGAACTCTGGAAACACCATATATTTT. Residues: CASSPRQTANSGNTIYF.

The chain employs TRBV18 and TRBJ2-7; D might be TRBD1 or TRBD2, each matching 6 bases. V was shortened by 5 bases and J by 0 bases, with 8 bases between the two germline ends. CDR3 length: 13 residues. Germline CDR1 and CDR2: KGHSH and LQKENI. This CDR3 reads CASSKGGSYEQYF. DNA for the CDR3: TGTGCCAGCTCAAAGGGGGGCTCCTACGAGCAGTACTTC.

The chain carries TRBV7-2 and TRBJ2-2, with 9 bases identical to TRBD2. V lost 5 bases to trimming and J lost 1 base; unmatched junction nucleotides: 11. In germline, CDR1 is SGHTA, CDR2 FQGNSA. The CDR3 consists of 18 residues. The CDR3 sequence: CASSKGPAGGLNTGELFF. DNA of the CDR3: TGTGCCAGCAGCAAGGGGCCGGCGGGAGGGCTGAACACCGGGGAGCTGTTTTTT.

The V gene is TRBV11-2, the J gene TRBJ2-7, with a possible D match to TRBD2 (6 bases). Germline CDR1 SGHAT, CDR2 FQNNGV. The CDR3 extends over 14 amino acids. Trimming left V 3 bases short and J 2 bases short, with 11 bases between. CDR3 amino acids: CASSFRDFPYEQYF. The DNA of the CDR3 is TGTGCCAGCAGCTTCCGGGACTTTCCCTACGAGCAGTACTTC.

This chain uses TRBV21-1 with TRBJ2-1; the table's D call, TRBD1, has no DNA check behind it. TRBV21-1 is reported as a pseudogene. The CDR3 runs 15 residues. CDR3 region: CASSKCWRTNNEQFF. The CDR3 DNA sequence: TGTGCCAGCAGCAAATGTTGGCGGACAAACAATGAGCAGTTCTTC.

This chain uses TRBV21-1 with TRBJ2-3; TRBD2 is the table's D call, not checked against the DNA. TRBV21-1 is assigned pseudogene status. The CDR3 loop spans 17 amino acids. CDR3 DNA: TGTGCCAGCAGCAAAGCGGGGGGAGAGGGAAGCACAGATACGCAGTATTTT. It translates to CASSKAGGEGSTDTQYF.

The chain uses TRBV7-9 and TRBJ1-1, with no clear D. CDR1 and CDR2 (germline): SEHNR, FQNEAQ (reference sequence). V lost 5 bases, J lost 6 bases, and 7 bases lay in between. CDR3 length: 11 residues. The CDR3 bases are TGTGCCAGCAGCCGTGGGCCTGAAGCTTTCTTT. This codes for CASSRGPEAFF.

The table lists this clone with a few counts. The chain joins TRBV7-9 to TRBJ2-7; TRBD2 aligns across 7 bases. V lost 6 bases and J lost 7; bases outside the gene matches: 9. CDR3 size: 13 residues. CDR1 is SEHNR, CDR2 FQNEAQ, per germline (reference sequence). The CDR3 region has the DNA TGTGCCAGCAGGAGGGAGGGCCCTCGTGAGCAGTACTTC. Translation: CASRREGPREQYF.

The V gene is TRBV11-3, the J gene TRBJ2-1; D not resolved. The CDR3 is 13 residues long. Germline CDR1 reads SGHNT; CDR2 reads YENEEA. V was pared by 3 bases and J by 8 bases, with 11 bases between. The DNA of the CDR3 is TGTGCCAGCAGCTTGGGAACTCCTCATGAGCAGTTCTTC. Encoded protein: CASSLGTPHEQFF. Combining the CDR3 with reference TRBV11-3 and TRBJ2-1 gives the whole variable domain EAGVVQSPRYKIIEKKQPVAFWCNPISGHNTLYWYLQNLGQGPELLIRYENEEAVDDSQLPKDRFSAERLKGVDSTLKIQPAELGDSAVYLCASSLGTPHEQFFGPGTRLTVL.

V and J are TRBV18 and TRBJ2-7; D call uncertain. The V end was cut by 0 bases, the J end by 6 bases, with 6 bases between. Germline V CDR1 and CDR2: KGHSH, LQKENI. The CDR3 is made up of 12 amino acids. Written as DNA, the CDR3 is TGTGCCAGCTCACCACCGGGGTCCGAGCAGTACTTC. Translated: CASSPPGSEQYF.

J is TRBJ2-5 and V is TRBV7-9; a weak D match, TRBD1 (6 bases). Trimming removed 6 bases at V and 3 bases at J, with 14 bases between. This CDR3 is 14 amino acids long. Germline V gives CDR1 SEHNR, CDR2 FQNEAQ (reference sequence). The CDR3, as DNA: TGTGCCAGCAGTCTAACAGGGTTAAAAGAGACCCAGTACTTC. Its protein is CASSLTGLKETQYF.

In its sample, this clone ranks as medium-sized. The rearrangement uses TRBV7-2 and TRBJ2-4, with D maybe TRBD2 (6 bases). The germline CDR1 and CDR2 sequences are SGHTA and FQGNSA. With 5 bases removed from V and 0 bases from J, the gap between germline ends came to 14 bases. This CDR3 has 16 residues. This CDR3 is CASSPTGLQAKNIQYF. The CDR3 nucleotides are TGTGCCAGCAGCCCAACGGGACTCCAAGCCAAAAACATTCAGTACTTC.

This clone was seen a few times. J is TRBJ1-1 and V is TRBV4-1; 7 bases line up with TRBD1. The J segment lost 1 base and the V segment lost 6 bases, leaving 5 bases of the junction unmatched. Germline V gene sequence: CDR1 MGHRA, CDR2 YSYEKL. There are 14 residues in the CDR3. The CDR3 loop is CASRGQLKNTEAFF. The DNA for the CDR3 is TGCGCCAGCAGGGGACAGTTAAAGAACACTGAAGCTTTCTTT.

The chain links TRBV30 to TRBJ1-5; TRBD1 might be the D (5 bases). Germline CDR1 is GTSNPN and CDR2 is SVGIG (reference sequence). There are 13 residues in the CDR3. Trimming took off 5 bases at V and 4 bases at J, with 12 bases between the two ends. CDR3 protein: CAWARQRNQPQHF. CDR3 sequence (DNA): TGTGCCTGGGCTCGACAGCGGAATCAGCCCCAGCATTTT. Full variable domain (remainder filled in from reference TRBV30 and TRBJ1-5): SQTIHQWPATLVQPVGSPLSLECTVEGTSNPNLYWYRQAAGRGLQLLFYSVGIGQISSEVPQNLSASRPQDRQFILSSKKLLLSDSGFYLCAWARQRNQPQHFGDGTRLSIL.

The V gene is TRBV11-3, the J gene TRBJ2-1; 10 bases match TRBD1. The CDR3 consists of 19 residues. V lost 2 bases to trimming and J lost 10 bases; unmatched junction nucleotides: 20. Per the germline V gene, CDR1 is SGHNT and CDR2 is YENEEA. CDR3 amino acids: CASSLSSGGQGVNLDEQFF. The CDR3 DNA reads as TGTGCCAGCAGCTTATCTTCCGGTGGACAGGGGGTTAATTTGGACGAGCAGTTCTTC.

The chain carries TRBV6-1 and TRBJ1-2, with TRBD1 identical over 8 bases. The CDR3 loop spans 17 amino acids. From germline, CDR1 is MNHNS and CDR2 SASEGT. With 4 bases clipped from V and 3 bases from J, the junction kept 13 bases outside the gene matches. The CDR3 protein is CASSVGQGATVDYGYTF. The CDR3 bases are TGTGCCAGCAGTGTGGGGCAGGGGGCGACAGTCGACTATGGCTACACCTTC.

The J gene is TRBJ1-5, the V gene TRBV10-3; the match to TRBD1 covers 9 bases. Germline loops: CDR1 ENHRY, CDR2 SYGVKD. The CDR3 sequence is 16 residues long. The V gene end was trimmed by 0 bases and the J gene end by 7 bases; junction bases not matched to a gene: 7. The CDR3 sequence is CAISESAGTGPQPQHF. CDR3 sequence (DNA): TGTGCCATCAGTGAGTCAGCAGGGACAGGGCCCCAGCCCCAGCATTTT.

The chain is built from TRBV5-4 and TRBJ2-7; no definite D call. The V gene's germline CDR1 is SGHNT and CDR2 YYREEE (reference sequence). V was cut by 0 bases and J by 5 bases, with 9 bases left in between. The CDR3 contains 13 residues. CDR3 nucleotides: TGTGCCAGCAGCTTGGCTGGGGTCAACGAGCAGTACTTC. Protein: CASSLAGVNEQYF.

CDR3 amino acids: CASSLGLAGEIPTEQYF. CDR3 DNA sequence: TGTGCCAGCAGCTTGGGACTAGCGGGAGAGATCCCGACCGAGCAGTACTTC. V usage is TRBV5-6 and J usage is TRBJ2-7; TRBD2 agrees at 12 bases. Germline CDR1 SGHDT, CDR2 YYEEEE. The CDR3 extends over 17 amino acids. V lost 0 bases to trimming and J lost 6 bases; unmatched junction nucleotides: 10.

V is TRBV29-1 and J is TRBJ2-3; D gene ambiguous. Trimming shortened V by 4 bases and J by 0 bases, and 11 bases separated the two germline ends. The CDR3 is 14 residues long. Per the germline V gene, CDR1 is SQVTM and CDR2 is ANQGSEA. The CDR3 nucleotides are TGCAGCGTTGCTGAGCTTACTAGCACAGATACGCAGTATTTT. Translation gives CSVAELTSTDTQYF.

The chain recombines TRBV7-8 with TRBJ2-7; 7 bases map to TRBD2. From germline, CDR1 is SGHVS and CDR2 FQNEAQ. V shed 3 bases and J 0 bases; nucleotides not matched to a gene: 11. The CDR3 loop spans 17 amino acids. The CDR3 sequence: CASSFDPQAGSSYEQYF. CDR3 in DNA: TGTGCCAGCAGCTTTGACCCACAAGCGGGAAGCTCCTACGAGCAGTACTTC.

This chain links TRBV18 with TRBJ2-6; D is undetermined. The germline V gene encodes CDR1 KGHSH and CDR2 LQKENI. This CDR3 region has 14 residues. Trimming removed 0 bases at V and 2 bases at J, with 2 bases between. In DNA form, the CDR3 reads TGTGCCAGCTCACCACCGGCTGGGGCCAACGTCCTGACTTTC. Translation gives CASSPPAGANVLTF.

This chain uses TRBV5-4 with TRBJ2-7, with 9 bases fitting TRBD2. CDR1 is SGHNT, CDR2 YYREEE, per germline (reference sequence). The CDR3 sequence is 15 residues long. The V gene end was trimmed by 0 bases and the J gene end by 2 bases; junction bases not matched to a gene: 3. The DNA of the CDR3 is TGTGCCAGCAGCTTGGGGCGGGAGGGCCCCTACGAGCAGTACTTC. Translated, it gives CASSLGREGPYEQYF. The variable domain in full, completed from reference TRBV5-4 and TRBJ2-7, reads ETGVTQSPTHLIKTRGQQVTLRCSSQSGHNTVSWYQQALGQGPQFIFQYYREEENGRGNFPPRFSGLQFPNYSSELNVNALELDDSALYLCASSLGREGPYEQYFGPGTRLTVT.

Remarks on this clone: This same CDR3 is encoded by further DNA sequences in the sample. The chain recombines TRBV7-2 with TRBJ2-1, with 9 bases aligning to TRBD2. With V trimmed by 6 bases and J by 4 bases, 13 bases remained unmatched. Germline V gene data show CDR1 as SGHTA and CDR2 as FQGNSA. The CDR3 is 17 amino acids. CDR3 sequence: CASRPPGLAGGYNEQFF. The CDR3, as DNA: TGTGCCAGCAGGCCGCCGGGACTAGCAGGGGGATACAATGAGCAGTTCTTC.

The chain joins TRBV5-1 to TRBJ2-7, with D unresolved. The CDR3 runs to 13 residues. Deletions cut 0 bases from V and 2 bases from J, with 6 bases between. Germline CDR1 reads SGHRS; CDR2 reads YFSETQ. The CDR3 bases are TGCGCCAGCAGCTTGGACGGTGCCTACGAGCAGTACTTC. Translated: CASSLDGAYEQYF.

The genes are TRBV2 and TRBJ2-3, with 12 bases fitting TRBD2. Germline values: CDR1 SNHLY, CDR2 FYNNEI. CDR3 length: 18 residues. With 4 bases clipped from V and 0 bases from J, the junction kept 8 bases outside the gene matches. The CDR3 here is CASSVRWTSGMSTDTQYF. CDR3 nucleotide sequence: TGTGCCAGCAGTGTGAGGTGGACTAGCGGGATGAGCACAGATACGCAGTATTTT.